The sequence of this T cell receptor beta chain was determined in a study of blood T cell repertoires in COVID-19. Study-level information: T cells, B-cell-depleted T cells, or PBMCs provided the cDNA or gDNA that served as material.

In the original workflow: Reference gene primers were amplified, and this amplification served to estimate nucleated cell counts. TCRdb's table, derived via immunoSEQ multiplex PCR, lists solely in-frame clones and lacks some. That table gives V, J and clone size, and the DNA gave D and trimming. The sample records approximately 350,000 clones, 85% to 90% being singletons. Recovery among Cohort 3 donors was established by two negative PCRs, clearance, or symptom resolution. The CDR3 extends over 19 amino acids. Input material: PBMCs or T cells enriched from blood (not recorded which). The rearrangement uses TRBV21-1 and TRBJ2-1; the D call of TRBD1 is as the table states it, not checked on the DNA. TRBV21-1 is tagged as a pseudogene. The source is a man aged 18 to 35 who had recovered from COVID-19. The CDR3 bases are TGTGCCAGCAGCCTTACCGGGACAGGGGGCTCCCTAAACTACAATGAGCAGTTCTTC. Translated, it gives CASSLTGTGGSLNYNEQFF.